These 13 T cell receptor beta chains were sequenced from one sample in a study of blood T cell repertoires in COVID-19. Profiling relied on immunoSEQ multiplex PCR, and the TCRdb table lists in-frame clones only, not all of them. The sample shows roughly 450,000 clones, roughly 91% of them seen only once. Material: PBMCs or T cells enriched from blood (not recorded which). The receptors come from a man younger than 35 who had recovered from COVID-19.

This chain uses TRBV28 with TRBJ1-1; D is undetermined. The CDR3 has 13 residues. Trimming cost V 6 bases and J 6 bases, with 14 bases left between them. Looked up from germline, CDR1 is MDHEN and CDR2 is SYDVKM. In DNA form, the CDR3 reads TGTGCCAGCAGAACAGCGGTTCAAGCTGAAGCTTTCTTT. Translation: CASRTAVQAEAFF.

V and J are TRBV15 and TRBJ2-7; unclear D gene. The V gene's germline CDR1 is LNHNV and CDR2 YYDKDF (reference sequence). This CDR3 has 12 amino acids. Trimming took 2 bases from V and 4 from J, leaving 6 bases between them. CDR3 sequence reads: CATSRSKYEQYF. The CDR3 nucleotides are TGTGCCACCAGCAGATCAAAATACGAGCAGTACTTC.

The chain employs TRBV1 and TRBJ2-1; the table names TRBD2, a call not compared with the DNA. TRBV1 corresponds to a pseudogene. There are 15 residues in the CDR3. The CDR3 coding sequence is TGCACCAGCAGCCCTAGATCTAGCGGTAGAAATGAGCAGTTCTTC. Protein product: CTSSPRSSGRNEQFF.

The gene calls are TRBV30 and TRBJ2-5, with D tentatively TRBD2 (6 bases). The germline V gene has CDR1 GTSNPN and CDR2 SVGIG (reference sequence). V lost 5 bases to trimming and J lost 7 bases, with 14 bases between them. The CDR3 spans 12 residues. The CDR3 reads CAWSGGIGTQYF. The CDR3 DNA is TGTGCCTGGTCTGGCGGGATCGGGACCCAGTACTTC.

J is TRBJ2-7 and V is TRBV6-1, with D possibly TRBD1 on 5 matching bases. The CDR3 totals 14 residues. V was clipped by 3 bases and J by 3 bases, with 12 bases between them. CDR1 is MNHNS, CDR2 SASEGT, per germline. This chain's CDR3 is CASSEGRVNYEQYF. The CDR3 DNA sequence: TGTGCCAGCAGTGAGGGCAGGGTGAACTACGAGCAGTACTTC.

CDR3 DNA sequence: TGTGCCAGCAGTAAGCAGGGGCTTGACGAGCAGTACTTC. Protein: CASSKQGLDEQYF. The gene calls are TRBV28 and TRBJ2-7; possibly TRBD1 for D (6 bases). This CDR3 region has 13 residues. Trimming stripped 5 bases from V and 5 bases from J, with 13 bases between. Looked up from germline, CDR1 is MDHEN and CDR2 is SYDVKM.

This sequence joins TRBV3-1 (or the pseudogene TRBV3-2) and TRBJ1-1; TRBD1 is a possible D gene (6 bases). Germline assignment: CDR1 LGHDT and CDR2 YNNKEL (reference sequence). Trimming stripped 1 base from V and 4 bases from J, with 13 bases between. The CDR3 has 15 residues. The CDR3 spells CASSQVAGASTEAFF. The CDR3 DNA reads TGTGCCAGCAGCCAAGTGGCGGGGGCGAGCACTGAAGCTTTCTTT.

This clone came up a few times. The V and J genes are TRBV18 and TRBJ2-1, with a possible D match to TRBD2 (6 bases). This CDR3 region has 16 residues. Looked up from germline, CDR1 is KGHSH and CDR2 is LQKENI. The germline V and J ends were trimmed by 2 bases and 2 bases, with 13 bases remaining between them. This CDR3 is CASSPYRGGTYNEQFF. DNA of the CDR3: TGTGCCAGCTCACCATATCGGGGAGGCACCTACAATGAGCAGTTCTTC.

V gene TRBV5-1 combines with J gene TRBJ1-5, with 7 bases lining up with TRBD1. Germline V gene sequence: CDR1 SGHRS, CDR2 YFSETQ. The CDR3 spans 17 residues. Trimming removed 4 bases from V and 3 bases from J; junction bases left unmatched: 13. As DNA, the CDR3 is TGCGCCAGCAGCCTTGAACCGACAGGGTTTGTCAATCAGCCCCAGCATTTT. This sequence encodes CASSLEPTGFVNQPQHF.

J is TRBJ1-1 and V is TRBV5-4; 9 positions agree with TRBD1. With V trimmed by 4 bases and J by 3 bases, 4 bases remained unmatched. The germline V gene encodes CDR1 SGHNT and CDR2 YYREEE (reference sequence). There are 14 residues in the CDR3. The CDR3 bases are TGTGCCAGCAGCGGGACAGGGCTGTACACTGAAGCTTTCTTT. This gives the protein CASSGTGLYTEAFF.

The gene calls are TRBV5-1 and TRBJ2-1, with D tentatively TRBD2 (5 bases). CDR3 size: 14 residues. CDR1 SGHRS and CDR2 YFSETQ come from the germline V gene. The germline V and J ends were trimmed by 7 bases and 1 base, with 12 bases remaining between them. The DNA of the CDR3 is TGCGCCAGCGGTCGGACTGAATCCTACAATGAGCAGTTCTTC. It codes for CASGRTESYNEQFF.

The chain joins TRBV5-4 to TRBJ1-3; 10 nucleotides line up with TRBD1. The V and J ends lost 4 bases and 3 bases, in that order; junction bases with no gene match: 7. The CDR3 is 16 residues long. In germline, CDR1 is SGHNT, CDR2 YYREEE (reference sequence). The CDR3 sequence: CASSVGQGRLGNTIYF. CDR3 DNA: TGTGCCAGCAGCGTGGGACAGGGGCGGCTTGGAAACACCATATATTTT.

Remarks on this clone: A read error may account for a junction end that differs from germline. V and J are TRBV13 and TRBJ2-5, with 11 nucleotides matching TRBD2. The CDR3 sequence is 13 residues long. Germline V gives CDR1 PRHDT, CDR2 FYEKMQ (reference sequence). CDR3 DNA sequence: TGTGCCAGCAGCCTAGGGACTAGCGGGACCCAGTACTTC. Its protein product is CASSLGTSGTQYF.